Listed below are T cell receptor beta chains from one sample, sequenced in a study of CD8 T cells in ankylosing spondylitis. From the 5' RACE reads, TCRdb called clonotypes with MiXCR, one entry per CDR3 protein. The table lists 240,000 or so distinct CDR3 sequences, about 11% of them singletons. The specimen was blood, either unsorted or a sorted T cell fraction (not recorded which). These receptors were obtained from a male donor with ankylosing spondylitis or in good health (not recorded which). CDR3s include the opening cysteine and the closing phenylalanine or tryptophan. D genes are given only for firm matches. Clone size is given for some rows only: seen once, a few or many times, or a class if the clone is expanded.

>TRBJ2-7|-|TRBV25-1|many
TGTGCCAGCAGTATGCCGAACCGGGACAACTACGAGCAGTACTTC
CASSMPNRDNYEQYF
>TRBJ2-7|TRBD2|TRBV20-1|many
TGCAGTGCTAGAGGTAATCTAGCGGGAGTAGGGTACGAGCAGTACTTC
CSARGNLAGVGYEQYF
>TRBJ2-7|-|TRBV28|-
TGTGCCAGCAGTTTATCAGGGAGTCTCGACGAGCAGTACTTC
CASSLSGSLDEQYF
>TRBJ2-2|TRBD1|TRBV5-1|many
TGCGCCAGCTTGACAGGGGAAGAGGCCGGGGAGCTGTTTTTT
CASLTGEEAGELFF
>TRBJ2-1|-|TRBV6-1|few
TGTGCCAGCAGGGCCACAGGGGGTTCTCTAGCGGAATACAATGAGCAGTTCTTC
CASRATGGSLAEYNEQFF
>TRBJ2-5|-|TRBV7-2|many
TGTGCCAGCAGCTTTCCGGCTCAAGAGACCCAGTACTTC
CASSFPAQETQYF
>TRBJ1-2|-|TRBV12-3/TRBV12-4|many
TGTGCCAGCAGTTTAAGGGACGACTATGGCTACACCTTC
CASSLRDDYGYTF
>TRBJ2-7|-|TRBV20-1|once
TGCAGTGCCGAGATCGGGGACGGAACCTACGAGCAGTACTTC
CSAEIGDGTYEQYF
>TRBJ2-3|-|TRBV11-2|-
TGTGCCAGCAGTCCAAAGGGGTCTACGGGGGTCGGCACAGATACGCAGTATTTT
CASSPKGSTGVGTDTQYF
>TRBJ2-2|-|TRBV7-9|-
TGTGCCAGCAGCTTAGTGGGGACCCTGAACACCGGGGAGCTGTTTTTT
CASSLVGTLNTGELFF
>TRBJ2-3|TRBD2|TRBV24-1|few
TGTGCCACGAGTCGCGGGGGTCTCACAGATACGCAGTATTTT
CATSRGGLTDTQYF
>TRBJ2-3|-|TRBV7-3|few
TGTGCCAGCAGCTTAATGGGGACTTTCACAGATACGCAGTATTTT
CASSLMGTFTDTQYF
>TRBJ2-5|-|TRBV20-1|many
TGCAGTGCTATACCCGTTCCGTTCGAGACCCAGTACTTC
CSAIPVPFETQYF
>TRBJ2-2|-|TRBV5-1|many
TGCGCCAGCAGCTTGGCCGGGACTCAGAACACCGGGGAGCTGTTTTTT
CASSLAGTQNTGELFF
>TRBJ2-7|-|TRBV29-1|-
TGCAGCGCCCGAGGGGCGGGAAAGGCCTACGAGCAGTACTTC
CSARGAGKAYEQYF
>TRBJ2-1|-|TRBV15|many
TGTGCCACCAGCGCTTCCCCCGCCTACAATGAGCAGTTCTTC
CATSASPAYNEQFF
>TRBJ1-5|TRBD1|TRBV19|few
TGTGCCAGTAGTTTACCGGGACAGAATCAGCCCCAGCATTTT
CASSLPGQNQPQHF
>TRBJ1-1|-|TRBV20-1|many
TGCAGTGTTTTCCGGGGTGACACTGAAGCTTTCTTT
CSVFRGDTEAFF
>TRBJ2-7|TRBD2|TRBV20-1|many
TGCAGTGCTAGTTCCGGGACTAGCGGCTCCTACGAGCAGTACTTC
CSASSGTSGSYEQYF
>TRBJ2-7|-|TRBV20-1|many
TGCAGTGCCATAGGTACCCACGAGCAGTACTTC
CSAIGTHEQYF
>TRBJ1-1|TRBD1|TRBV12-3/TRBV12-4|few
TGTGCCAGCAGTATTCGGACAGGGGAGGCTTTCTTT
CASSIRTGEAFF
>TRBJ2-3|TRBD2|TRBV5-1|many
TGCGCCAGCAGCTTGGGACTAGCGGATTCCACTGCAGATACGCAGTATTTT
CASSLGLADSTADTQYF
>TRBJ2-7|TRBD1|TRBV5-1|many
TGCGCCAGCAGCTTGGCCGGGACAGGTACCTACGAGCAGTACTTC
CASSLAGTGTYEQYF
>TRBJ2-3|-|TRBV7-2|-
TGTGCCAGCAGCTTACGTCCAGCCGGGGACCCGATTTTT
CASSLRPAGDPIF
>TRBJ1-5|-|TRBV20-1|many
TGCAGTGCTAGGCCCCCGGGGGCGGGTCAGCCCCAGCATTTT
CSARPPGAGQPQHF
>TRBJ2-1|-|TRBV3-1|many
TGTGCCAGCAGCCAAGGACCAGGGATAGGCAGTGAGCAGTTCTTC
CASSQGPGIGSEQFF
>TRBJ2-2|-|TRBV7-2|few
TGTGCCAGCAGCTTAACCGGGCAGAAGAACACCGGGGAGCTGTTTTTT
CASSLTGQKNTGELFF
>TRBJ1-1|-|TRBV6-5|many
TGTGCCATCACTCAAAGGGAAGTTGTAGCTTTCTTT
CAITQREVVAFF
>TRBJ2-2|-|TRBV20-1|many
TGCAGTGCTAGAGATTTACGGAACACCGGGGAGCTGTTTTTT
CSARDLRNTGELFF
>TRBJ2-3|-|TRBV11-3|-
TGTGCCAGCAGCTTAGGTGCTAGTGGGACGCAGTATTTT
CASSLGASGTQYF
>TRBJ2-1|-|TRBV20-1|many
TGCAGCTCGTCGGTGGGAAATGAGCAGTTCTTC
CSSSVGNEQFF
>TRBJ1-1|-|TRBV7-8|many
TGTGCCAGCAGCCCCTCTGGTGGGGACTTTCAACGCGACACTGAAGCTTTCTTT
CASSPSGGDFQRDTEAFF
>TRBJ2-7|TRBD1|TRBV20-1|many
TGCAGTGCTAGGGGTACAGGGGTCTACGAGCAGTACTTC
CSARGTGVYEQYF
>TRBJ1-2|TRBD1|TRBV20-1|few
TGCAGTGCTACTAACGCTGGACAGGTTGTGGACTATGGCTACACCTTC
CSATNAGQVVDYGYTF
>TRBJ2-5|TRBD2|TRBV6-1|many
TGTGCCAGCAGCAACGGACTAACGGGAGGTGGGACCCAGTACTTC
CASSNGLTGGGTQYF
>TRBJ2-5|TRBD1|TRBV5-1|few
TGCGCCAGCAGCTGGACAGGTCAAGAGACCCAGTACTTC
CASSWTGQETQYF
>TRBJ1-5|TRBD1|TRBV3-1|few
TGTGCCAGCAGCCATGGGACAGGACACAATCAGCCCCAGCATTTT
CASSHGTGHNQPQHF
>TRBJ2-2|TRBD1|TRBV5-1|many
TGCGCCAGCAACTGGGGACAGGGGGGCACCGGGGAGCTGTTTTTT
CASNWGQGGTGELFF
>TRBJ2-1|TRBD2|TRBV12-3/TRBV12-4|many
TGTGCCAGCACCAATCAGGGACTAGCAGGGAATGAGCAGTTCTTC
CASTNQGLAGNEQFF
>TRBJ2-1|TRBD2|TRBV12-3/TRBV12-4|few
TGTGCCAGCAGTTTGAGGGAACTAGCGGGACGCAATGAGCAGTTCTTC
CASSLRELAGRNEQFF
>TRBJ2-1|TRBD2|TRBV6-5|many
TGTGCCAGCAGTTACTCGACTGGGCGGGAGGGCTACAATGAGCAGTTCTTC
CASSYSTGREGYNEQFF
>TRBJ1-2|-|TRBV4-1|-
TGCGCCAGCAGCTCACGGGGACGGAACTATGGCTACACCTTC
CASSSRGRNYGYTF
>TRBJ2-5|-|TRBV7-3|-
TGTGCCAGCAGCCATGTCGGGGGAGAGACCCAGTACTTC
CASSHVGGETQYF
>TRBJ2-7|-|TRBV7-2|-
TGTGCCAGCAGCTTAGTCCCGATCTCCGAGCAGTACTTC
CASSLVPISEQYF
>TRBJ2-4|-|TRBV29-1|-
TGCAGCGTTGTAGGAAACCTAAACATTCAGTACTTC
CSVVGNLNIQYF
>TRBJ2-1|TRBD2|TRBV13|few
TGTGCCAGCAGCTTAACCACTCTAGCGGGCTCCTACAATGAGCAGTTCTTC
CASSLTTLAGSYNEQFF
>TRBJ2-7|TRBD2|TRBV20-1|many
TGCAGTGCTCAATTGGCCGGGACTAGGGTCTACGAGCAGTACTTC
CSAQLAGTRVYEQYF
>TRBJ1-1|TRBD1|TRBV5-1|many
TGCGCCAGCAGCCCGACGTTTACAGGGGGCACTGAAGCTTTCTTT
CASSPTFTGGTEAFF
>TRBJ1-5|-|TRBV5-1|few
TGCGCCAGCAGCTTGGATGAGTATCAGCCCCAGCATTTT
CASSLDEYQPQHF
>TRBJ1-5|-|TRBV5-1|many
TGCGCCAGCGACCTAGGGGGAATTAGCAATCAGCCCCAGCATTTT
CASDLGGISNQPQHF
>TRBJ2-6|-|TRBV6-2/TRBV6-3|-
TGTGCCAGCAGTTACGCCCCATCTGGGGCCAACGTCCTGACTTTC
CASSYAPSGANVLTF
>TRBJ2-3|TRBD2|TRBV5-1|many
TGCGCCAGCAGCTTGTTTCTAGCGGGGGGGCTCGATACGCAGTATTTT
CASSLFLAGGLDTQYF
>TRBJ2-3|TRBD2|TRBV15|many
TGTGCCGTCCCCGGGGGGGGTGATACGCAGTATTTT
CAVPGGGDTQYF
>TRBJ1-2|-|TRBV5-1|many
TGCGCCAGCAGCTTGGGGGATAACTATGGCTACACCTTC
CASSLGDNYGYTF